Below are 32 T cell receptor beta chains sequenced from a single sample in a study of cytomegalovirus exposure and HLA in healthy donors (dated by TCRdb to about 2017). The library was obtained by the immunoSEQ multiplex PCR assay. The multiplex PCR relied on a mix of 60 forward primers for TCR Vbeta segments and 13 reverse primers for TCR Jbeta segments. Imported from immuneACCESS, the table was reduced by TCRdb to in-frame sequences with V and J called. These copies leave out some clones; in studies compared against another copy, an unresolved V gene accounts for under half, and the cause of the remainder is not known. The sample table contains some 200,000 clones; only one count was recorded for 75% to 85% of them. The ten biggest clones cover 1.5% to 1.7% of the sample. Sequencing was carried out using PBMCs. Receptors originate from a girl aged 10 to 17 in good health and CMV-seropositive.

The V call is TRBV7-6, the J call TRBJ2-3; TRBD2 matches 8 bases. Germline CDR1 and CDR2: SGHVS and FNYEAQ. Unmatched junction bases numbered 13, after V lost 4 bases and J lost 4 bases. This CDR3 has 17 residues. The CDR3 DNA follows: TGTGCCAGCAGCTACTCCTTCAGCGGGGGAATGGCAGATACGCAGTATTTT. This sequence encodes CASSYSFSGGMADTQYF. The full variable domain, with the rest looked up from reference TRBV7-6 and TRBJ2-3, is GAGVSQSPRYKVTKRGQDVALRCDPISGHVSLYWYRQALGQGPEFLTYFNYEAQQDKSGLPNDRFSAERPEGSISTLTIQRTEQRDSAMYRCASSYSFSGGMADTQYFGPGTRLTVL.

This chain's CDR3 is CASSLGQGANGYTF. CDR3 in DNA: TGTGCCAGCAGCCTTGGACAGGGGGCCAATGGCTACACCTTC. This chain links TRBV7-2 with TRBJ1-2; 11 positions match TRBD1. Germline loops: CDR1 SGHTA, CDR2 FQGNSA. CDR3 length: 14 amino acids. Trimming removed 5 bases from V and 6 bases from J; junction bases left unmatched: 5.

This chain uses TRBV6-5 with TRBJ2-7; 11 bases match TRBD1. The trim removed 6 bases at V and 4 bases at J, leaving 5 bases unmatched. The CDR3 length is 14 residues. Germline CDR1 and CDR2: MNHEY and SVGAGI. This CDR3 is CASRRGQGVYEQYF. DNA of the CDR3: TGTGCCAGCAGGCGGGGACAGGGGGTGTACGAGCAGTACTTC.

J is TRBJ2-5 and V is TRBV4-3; TRBD2 matches 8 bases. V trimming: 4 bases; J trimming: 5 bases; junction bases outside the gene matches: 15. This CDR3 comprises 17 residues. Germline CDR1 is LGHNA and CDR2 is YSLEER. CDR3 amino acids: CASSPSAGGVGWETQYF. The CDR3 nucleotides are TGCGCCAGCAGCCCCTCGGCCGGGGGGGTGGGTTGGGAGACCCAGTACTTC.

This clone was observed a handful of times. The chain couples TRBV5-1 to TRBJ2-3; a weak D match, TRBD2 (6 bases). The germline V gene encodes CDR1 SGHRS and CDR2 YFSETQ. This CDR3 is 15 amino acids long. The V gene lost 0 bases and the J gene lost 2 bases, with 10 bases spanning the gap. CDR3: CASSLEGLNTDTQYF. The CDR3 nucleotides are TGCGCCAGCAGCTTGGAGGGACTCAACACAGATACGCAGTATTTT.

This chain joins TRBV6-1 and TRBJ2-7, with TRBD1 matching 9 bases. The CDR3 spans 13 residues. The V gene end was trimmed by 5 bases and the J gene end by 2 bases; junction bases not matched to a gene: 1. Germline V gene data show CDR1 as MNHNS and CDR2 as SASEGT. CDR3 amino acids: CASSRDRAYEQYF. The CDR3 DNA is TGTGCCAGCAGTCGGGACAGGGCCTACGAGCAGTACTTC.

This clone was seen a handful of times. The chain uses TRBV4-1 and TRBJ2-2; tentatively, D is TRBD1 (6 bases). Trimming removed 1 base from V and 4 bases from J, with 10 bases in between. Germline CDR1 is MGHRA and CDR2 is YSYEKL. The CDR3 consists of 15 residues. The CDR3 here is CASSQVQGITGELFF. The CDR3 DNA sequence: TGCGCCAGCAGCCAAGTGCAGGGGATCACCGGGGAGCTGTTTTTT.

CDR3 region: CASSTGTGVVSNQPQHF. The CDR3 coding sequence is TGTGCCAGCAGCACCGGGACAGGGGTCGTTAGCAATCAGCCCCAGCATTTT. V usage is TRBV11-2 and J usage is TRBJ1-5, with 10 bases fitting TRBD1. Germline trimming cut 5 bases from V and 0 bases from J; bases unmatched to any gene: 7. The CDR3 spans 17 residues. CDR1 is SGHAT and CDR2 is FQNNGV in the germline V gene. Full variable domain (remainder filled in from reference TRBV11-2 and TRBJ1-5): EAGVAQSPRYKIIEKRQSVAFWCNPISGHATLYWYQQILGQGPKLLIQFQNNGVVDDSQLPKDRFSAERLKGVDSTLKIQPAKLEDSAVYLCASSTGTGVVSNQPQHFGDGTRLSIL.

The chain combines TRBV12-5 with TRBJ2-7; 7 bases match TRBD1. Germline loops: CDR1 LGHNT, CDR2 FRNRAP. CDR3 length: 14 residues. With V trimmed by 1 base and J by 5 bases, 5 bases remained unmatched. The CDR3 nucleotides read TGTGCTAGTGGTTTGGGACAGGGAAGGAACGAGCAGTACTTC. Protein sequence: CASGLGQGRNEQYF.

This rearrangement joins TRBV5-6 to TRBJ1-4; weak D call: TRBD1 (6 bases). The CDR3 runs 16 residues. V gave up 1 base and J gave up 3 bases, with 13 bases separating them. The germline CDR1 and CDR2 sequences are SGHDT and YYEEEE. Written as DNA, the CDR3 is TGTGCCAGCAGCTTGCTGGGGGCGACAGCTAATGAAAAACTGTTTTTT. Its translation is CASSLLGATANEKLFF.

V usage is TRBV7-9 and J usage is TRBJ1-2; D unresolved. Germline-derived CDR1 and CDR2 are SEHNR and FQNEAQ (reference sequence). V was clipped by 1 base and J by 4 bases, with 7 bases between them. This CDR3 is 13 amino acids long. The CDR3 loop is CASSLELVYGYTF. The CDR3 coding sequence is TGTGCCAGCAGCTTAGAGTTAGTCTATGGCTACACCTTC.

The V gene is TRBV27, the J gene TRBJ1-6; TRBD1 might be the D (6 bases). CDR3 length: 16 residues. Germline CDR1 MNHEY, CDR2 SMNVEV (reference sequence). Between the trimmed V and J ends, which lost 3 bases and 4 bases, there was a span of 13 bases. CDR3 region: CASSFTGQAYNSPLHF. Here the CDR3 DNA reads TGTGCCAGCAGTTTTACAGGGCAGGCGTATAATTCACCCCTCCACTTT.

The chain is built from TRBV19 and TRBJ1-2, with 7 bases identical to TRBD1. The CDR3 is 16 amino acids. Germline lookup yields CDR1 LNHDA and CDR2 SQIVND (reference sequence). Trimming removed 0 bases from V and 7 bases from J; junction bases left unmatched: 11. The CDR3 bases are TGTGCCAGTAGTATAGACCCCCGGACAGGAGGAGGTGGCTACACCTTC. This codes for CASSIDPRTGGGGYTF.

This clone was found a few times. This chain links TRBV6-1 with TRBJ2-7, with D unresolved. Germline V CDR1 and CDR2: MNHNS, SASEGT. Deletions cut 1 base from V and 2 bases from J, with 9 bases between. The CDR3 runs to 14 residues. CDR3 protein: CASSEVAAPYEQYF. In nucleotides, the CDR3 is TGTGCCAGCAGTGAAGTTGCGGCCCCCTACGAGCAGTACTTC.

The V and J genes are TRBV5-4 and TRBJ1-2, with TRBD1 identical over 9 bases. The CDR3 is 17 amino acids. CDR1 SGHNT and CDR2 YYREEE come from the germline V gene (reference sequence). V dropped 4 bases and J dropped 8; count of bases not matched to a gene: 18. This CDR3 is CASSPYLTEQGAEGYTF. In DNA form, the CDR3 reads TGTGCCAGCAGCCCCTACCTTACCGAACAGGGGGCGGAGGGCTACACCTTC.

The gene calls are TRBV6-5 and TRBJ1-2, with 8 bases that match TRBD1. V gave up 10 bases and J gave up 5 bases; unmatched junction bases: 9. CDR3 size: 13 residues. Germline-derived CDR1 and CDR2 are MNHEY and SVGAGI. This CDR3 reads CATNQGARYGYTF. CDR3 sequence (DNA): TGTGCCACAAATCAGGGGGCGCGGTATGGCTACACCTTC.

Only one count was recorded for this clone. The genes are TRBV18 and TRBJ2-1, with 7 nucleotides matching TRBD2. This CDR3 contains 16 residues. CDR1 and CDR2 (germline): KGHSH, LQKENI. Trimming at V came to 2 bases and at J to 0 bases, leaving 4 bases not matched to a gene. In DNA form, the CDR3 reads TGTGCCAGCTCACCAGAGACTAGCTCCTCCTACAATGAGCAGTTCTTC. Protein product: CASSPETSSSYNEQFF.

Here the CDR3 reads CASSLGVWTEAFF. CDR3 nucleotide sequence: TGTGCCAGCAGTTTAGGAGTTTGGACTGAAGCTTTCTTT. This sequence joins TRBV27 and TRBJ1-1; D ambiguous. The V gene lost 2 bases and the J gene lost 5 bases, with 9 bases spanning the gap. The CDR3 has 13 amino acids. Germline lookup yields CDR1 MNHEY and CDR2 SMNVEV (reference sequence).

The chain couples TRBV11-3 to TRBJ1-2; D unclear. In germline, CDR1 is SGHNT, CDR2 YENEEA. This CDR3 spans 16 amino acids. V shed 0 bases and J shed 4 bases, with 15 bases lying between them. CDR3 loop: CASSLDPGTTSYGYTF. In DNA form, the CDR3 reads TGTGCCAGCAGCTTAGACCCGGGTACCACTTCCTATGGCTACACCTTC. Based on the CDR3 plus reference TRBV11-3 and TRBJ1-2, the full variable domain is EAGVVQSPRYKIIEKKQPVAFWCNPISGHNTLYWYLQNLGQGPELLIRYENEEAVDDSQLPKDRFSAERLKGVDSTLKIQPAELGDSAVYLCASSLDPGTTSYGYTFGSGTRLTVV.

V and J are TRBV27 and TRBJ1-1, with 8 nucleotides matching TRBD1. This CDR3 contains 13 residues. The ends lost 4 bases at V and 11 bases at J; junction bases unmatched: 9. CDR1 is MNHEY, CDR2 SMNVEV, per germline (reference sequence). CDR3 nucleotides: TGTGCCAGCAGTTCCGCAGGGGGCTGGGGCGCTTTCTTT. This translates into CASSSAGGWGAFF.

The V call is TRBV7-8, the J call TRBJ2-7; maybe TRBD1 (6 bases). The CDR3 consists of 15 residues. CDR1 is SGHVS, CDR2 FQNEAQ, per germline. Trimming stripped 5 bases from V and 0 bases from J, with 14 bases between. CDR3 sequence reads: CASSAFQGPSYEQYF. CDR3 coding DNA: TGTGCCAGCAGCGCCTTCCAGGGGCCCTCCTACGAGCAGTACTTC.

The chain couples TRBV29-1 to TRBJ2-2; 9 bases agree with TRBD2. The junction had 0 bases not matched to a gene; V was cut back by 3 bases and J by 7 bases. The CDR3 loop spans 12 amino acids. In germline, CDR1 is SQVTM, CDR2 ANQGSEA. CDR3 DNA: TGCAGCGTTGAGCGGGGGGGCGGGGAGCTGTTTTTT. Protein sequence: CSVERGGGELFF.

This chain uses TRBV15 with TRBJ2-7, with TRBD1 identical over 9 bases. The CDR3 loop spans 14 amino acids. Germline trimming cut 6 bases from V and 4 bases from J; bases unmatched to any gene: 7. CDR1 and CDR2 from the germline V gene are LNHNV and YYDKDF (reference sequence). CDR3 sequence: CATSPDRGNYEQYF. In DNA, the CDR3 is TGTGCCACCAGTCCGGACAGGGGTAATTACGAGCAGTACTTC. The whole variable domain, filled in from reference TRBV15 and TRBJ2-7, reads DAMVIQNPRYQVTQFGKPVTLSCSQTLNHNVMYWYQQKSSQAPKLLFHYYDKDFNNEADTPDNFQSRRPNTSFCFLDIRSPGLGDTAMYLCATSPDRGNYEQYFGPGTRLTVT.

This chain connects TRBV11-2 to TRBJ1-4; TRBD1 might be the D (5 bases). Germline lookup yields CDR1 SGHAT and CDR2 FQNNGV. There are 15 residues in the CDR3. V was cut by 1 base and J by 3 bases, with 9 bases left in between. The CDR3 spells CASSLVGGANEKLFF. CDR3 nucleotides: TGTGCCAGCAGCTTAGTAGGAGGGGCTAATGAAAAACTGTTTTTT.

This sequence joins TRBV10-3 and TRBJ2-7, with 10 bases identical to TRBD2. The V gene end was trimmed by 6 bases and the J gene end by 5 bases; junction bases not matched to a gene: 10. CDR1 ENHRY and CDR2 SYGVKD come from the germline V gene. This CDR3 has 15 amino acids. CDR3 region: CAISLAGAPGNEQYF. DNA for the CDR3: TGTGCCATCAGCCTAGCGGGGGCACCGGGCAACGAGCAGTACTTC.

The chain has TRBV10-2 and TRBJ2-7; D not certain. Germline values: CDR1 WSHSY, CDR2 SAAADI. The CDR3 totals 15 residues. Trimming removed 0 bases at V and 6 bases at J, with 15 bases between. The CDR3 DNA sequence: TGCGCCAGCAGTGAGTCGGGCCTGTCTCGGCGCGAGCAGTACTTC. Protein sequence: CASSESGLSRREQYF.

The chain couples TRBV6-1 to TRBJ1-3; D remains ambiguous. This CDR3 contains 15 residues. V was shortened by 0 bases and J by 4 bases, with 10 bases between the two germline ends. Germline V gene lookup returns CDR1 MNHNS and CDR2 SASEGT. The CDR3 here is CASSEAPGYGNTIYF. The CDR3 region has the DNA TGTGCCAGCAGTGAAGCTCCCGGGTACGGAAACACCATATATTTT.

This chain joins TRBV10-1 and TRBJ2-5, with 7 positions matching TRBD2. Trimming took 5 bases from V and 3 from J; bases not matched to a gene: 6. This CDR3 spans 14 amino acids. Germline V CDR1 and CDR2: WNHNN, SYGVQD (reference sequence). The CDR3 sequence: CASSPFAGEETQYF. The DNA for the CDR3 is TGCGCCAGCAGTCCATTCGCGGGGGAAGAGACCCAGTACTTC.

In its sample, this clone was seen a few times. The V call is TRBV11-2, the J call TRBJ2-7, with a weak D call TRBD1 (6 bases). This CDR3 is built from 15 residues. Germline CDR1 and CDR2: SGHAT and FQNNGV. Trimming left V 4 bases short and J 3 bases short, with 16 bases between. CDR3 coding DNA: TGTGCCAGCAGCTGGGAGACAGGAGAATTCTACGAGCAGTACTTC. Its protein is CASSWETGEFYEQYF.

The chain combines TRBV14 with TRBJ2-5; D unclear. The ends were cut back, 0 bases at V and 7 bases at J, with 6 bases in the middle. The CDR3 length is 12 residues. In germline, CDR1 is SGHDN, CDR2 FVKESK. The CDR3 sequence: CASSQESVTQYF. CDR3 coding DNA: TGTGCCAGCAGCCAAGAAAGCGTGACCCAGTACTTC.

The rearrangement uses TRBV9 and TRBJ1-6; D gene uncertain. Deletions cut 0 bases from V and 8 bases from J, with 9 bases between. Germline CDR1 and CDR2: SGDLS and YYNGEE. The CDR3 contains 14 residues. The CDR3 DNA reads as TGTGCCAGCAGCGTAGGGGGAGAAGATTCACCCCTCCACTTT. Translating it yields CASSVGGEDSPLHF.

The chain is built from TRBV9 and TRBJ2-7; 9 bases map to TRBD1. The CDR3 is 14 amino acids. Germline CDR1 reads SGDLS; CDR2 reads YYNGEE. Trimming at V came to 0 bases and at J to 6 bases, leaving 4 bases not matched to a gene. CDR3 sequence: CASSVEGQGIEQYF. CDR3 DNA sequence: TGTGCCAGCAGCGTAGAGGGACAGGGAATCGAGCAGTACTTC.